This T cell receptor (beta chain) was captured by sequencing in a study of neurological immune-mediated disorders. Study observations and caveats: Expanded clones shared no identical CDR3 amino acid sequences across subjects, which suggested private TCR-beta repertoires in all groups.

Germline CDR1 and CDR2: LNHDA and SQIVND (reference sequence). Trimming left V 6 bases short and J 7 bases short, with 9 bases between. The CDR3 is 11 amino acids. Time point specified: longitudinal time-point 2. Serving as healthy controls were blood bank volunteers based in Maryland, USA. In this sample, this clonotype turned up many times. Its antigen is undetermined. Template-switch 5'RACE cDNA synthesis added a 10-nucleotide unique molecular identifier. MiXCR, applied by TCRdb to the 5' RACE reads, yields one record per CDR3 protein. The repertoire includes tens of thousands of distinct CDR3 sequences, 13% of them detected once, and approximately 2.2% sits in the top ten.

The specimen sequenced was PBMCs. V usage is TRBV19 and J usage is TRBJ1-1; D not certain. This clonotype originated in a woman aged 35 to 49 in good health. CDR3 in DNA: TGTGCCAGTAGGCAGGCTAATGAAGCTTTCTTT. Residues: CASRQANEAFF. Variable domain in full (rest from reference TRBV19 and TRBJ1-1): DGGITQSPKYLFRKEGQNVTLSCEQNLNHDAMYWYRQDPGQGLRLIYYSQIVNDFQKGDIAEGYSVSREKKESFPLTVTSAQKNPTAFYLCASRQANEAFFGQGTRLTVV.